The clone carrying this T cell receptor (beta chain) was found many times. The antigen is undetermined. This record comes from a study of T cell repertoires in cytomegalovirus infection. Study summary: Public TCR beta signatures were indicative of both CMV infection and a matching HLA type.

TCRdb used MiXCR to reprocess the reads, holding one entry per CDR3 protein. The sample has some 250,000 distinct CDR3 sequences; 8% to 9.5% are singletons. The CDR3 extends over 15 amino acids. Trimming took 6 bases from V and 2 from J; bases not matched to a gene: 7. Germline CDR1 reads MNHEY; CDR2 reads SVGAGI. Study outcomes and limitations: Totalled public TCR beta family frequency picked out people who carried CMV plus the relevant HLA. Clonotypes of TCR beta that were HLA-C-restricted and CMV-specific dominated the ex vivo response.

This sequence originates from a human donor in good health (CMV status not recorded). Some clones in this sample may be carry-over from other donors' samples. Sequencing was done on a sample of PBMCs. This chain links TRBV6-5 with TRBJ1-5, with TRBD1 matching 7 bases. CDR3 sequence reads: CASRRGPRGNQPQHF. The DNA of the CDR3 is TGTGCCAGCAGGAGGGGGCCGCGTGGCAATCAGCCCCAGCATTTT.